The text below deals with one T cell receptor (beta chain). These data originate in a study of cytomegalovirus exposure and HLA in healthy donors. The V and J ends lost 6 bases and 0 bases, in that order; junction bases with no gene match: 5. This CDR3 has 15 residues. The germline V gene encodes CDR1 ENHRY and CDR2 SYGVKD. PCR involved 60 Vbeta and 13 Jbeta primers. The method was immunoSEQ multiplex PCR; TCRdb's version includes in-frame clones alone and lacks a portion of them. The table records some 62,000 clones, around 87% of them present only once. This receptor was taken from a man aged 18-30 years in good health and CMV-seronegative. Material: PBMCs. This rearrangement joins TRBV10-3 to TRBJ2-7; 10 bases map to TRBD2. The CDR3 DNA sequence: TGTGCCATCAGGGGGGGACTAGCGAGCTCCTACGAGCAGTACTTC. Its translation: CAIRGGLASSYEQYF.